This entry is about one T cell receptor (beta chain). What it binds is unknown. This sample was included in a study of CD8+ T cells in alopecia areata. Losses at the gene ends were 3 bases for V and 8 bases for J; bases not matched to a gene: 3. Looked up from germline, CDR1 is SGHAT and CDR2 is FQNNGV. The CDR3 length is 14 residues. Alopecia areata patients gave lesional scalp punch biopsies and peripheral blood samples. The authors extracted RNA and reverse transcribed it into cDNA as the sequencing template. Clones were sequenced by immunoSEQ multiplex PCR, and TCRdb holds only the in-frame ones, with some missing. Counted here are approximately 98,000 clones, over 55% occurring once; the ten biggest clones make up 20% to 30%. Study observations and caveats: Alopecia totalis/universalis scalp especially showed more expanded CD8+ clones than normal scalp.

This sequence joins TRBV11-2 and TRBJ2-1; 11 bases map to TRBD2. The sample was NKG2D-low CD8+ T cells sorted from blood. The sequence derives from a human donor with alopecia areata. The DNA of the CDR3 is TGTGCCAGCAGCTTCCCGGGACTAGCGGATGAGCAGTTCTTC. Translation gives CASSFPGLADEQFF.